This T cell receptor beta chain originates from a study of radiation and T cells in renal cell carcinoma. Study-level results: No pretreatment tumor biopsies were available for baseline clonotypes. Top tumor clonotypes rose in blood 2 weeks post-radiation, then contracted.

Time point in this sample: blood 2 weeks post-SBRT. Treatment specified: 15 Gy SBRT to primary tumor, nephrectomy 4 weeks later. Clear cell pathology was present in this patient's renal cell carcinoma. Details on this clone: Its antigen is undetermined.

Profiled with immunoSEQ multiplex PCR; TCRdb holds only in-frame clones, not every one. The repertoire holds some 58,000 clones, with around three quarters as singletons. The V gene's germline CDR1 is SEHNR and CDR2 FQNEAQ (reference sequence). V lost 8 bases to trimming and J lost 1 base, with 10 bases between them. The CDR3 runs to 13 residues. The origin of this receptor is a man in his fifties or sixties with renal cell carcinoma. Sequencing was performed on blood, taken from a patient whose treatment included radiotherapy and nephrectomy. The chain has TRBV7-9 and TRBJ2-3; D is unclear. CDR3 protein: CASGRWGTDTQYF. In nucleotides, the CDR3 is TGTGCCAGCGGTCGCTGGGGCACAGATACGCAGTATTTT.